The TCR beta chain described here comes from a study of shared clonotypes between healthy human individuals. Findings of the study overall: Although depth was large, rarefaction showed that sequencing of the sorted subsets was incomplete.

This clone showed up just once. The antigen remains undetermined. V lost 2 bases, J lost 4 bases, and 17 bases lay in between. Germline CDR1 MDHEN, CDR2 SYDVKM. This CDR3 is 16 amino acids long. The table came from immunoSEQ multiplex PCR; TCRdb's copy has only in-frame clones and leaves some out. The table includes over a million clones, around 97% detected once. The sequence derives from a man aged 30-40 years in good health. The specimen sequenced was naive CD4+ T cells sorted from blood. Regarding subset: CD45RA+ positively selected. The chain uses TRBV28 and TRBJ1-1; no clear D. The CDR3: CASSLPPLLDATEAFF. The CDR3 nucleotides are TGTGCCAGCAGTTTACCCCCCCTCTTAGACGCCACTGAAGCTTTCTTT.